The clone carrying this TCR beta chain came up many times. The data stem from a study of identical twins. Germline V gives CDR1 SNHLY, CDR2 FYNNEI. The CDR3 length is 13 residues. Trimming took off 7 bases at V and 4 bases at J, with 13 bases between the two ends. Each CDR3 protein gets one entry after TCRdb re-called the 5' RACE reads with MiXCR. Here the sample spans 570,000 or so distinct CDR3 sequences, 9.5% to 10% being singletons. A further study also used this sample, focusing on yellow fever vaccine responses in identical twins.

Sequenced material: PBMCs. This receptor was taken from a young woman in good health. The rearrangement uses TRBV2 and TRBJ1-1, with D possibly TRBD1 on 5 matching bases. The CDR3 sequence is CASIFRGATEAFF. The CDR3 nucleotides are TGTGCCAGCATATTCCGTGGGGCCACTGAAGCTTTCTTT.